Shown below are 2 T cell receptor beta chains from a single sample sequenced in a study of cytotoxic CD8 clonotypes in ibrutinib-treated CLL. The assay was immunoSEQ multiplex PCR, and TCRdb's table has in-frame clones only and misses some. Among about 140,000 clones listed, approximately 80% were seen once. This specimen consisted of PBMCs, obtained after 36 months of ibrutinib treatment. These receptors all come from a human donor with chronic lymphocytic leukemia.

This clone was found a few times. Here the CDR3 reads CASSLGTGGFTGELFF. DNA for the CDR3: TGTGCCAGCAGCCTGGGGACAGGGGGGTTCACCGGGGAGCTGTTTTTT. The rearrangement links TRBV4-2 to TRBJ2-2; TRBD1 agrees at 11 bases. V lost 4 bases and J lost 4; bases outside the gene matches: 5. Per the germline V gene, CDR1 is LGHNA and CDR2 is YNFKEQ. The CDR3 has 16 amino acids.

The CDR3 region has the DNA TGCGCCAGCAGCCACCTAAGCGTCCCTGGCTACACCTTC. Amino acid sequence: CASSHLSVPGYTF. The gene calls are TRBV4-1 and TRBJ1-2; D unresolved. This CDR3 spans 13 amino acids. Germline values: CDR1 MGHRA, CDR2 YSYEKL. With 3 bases removed from V and 7 bases from J, the gap between germline ends came to 12 bases.